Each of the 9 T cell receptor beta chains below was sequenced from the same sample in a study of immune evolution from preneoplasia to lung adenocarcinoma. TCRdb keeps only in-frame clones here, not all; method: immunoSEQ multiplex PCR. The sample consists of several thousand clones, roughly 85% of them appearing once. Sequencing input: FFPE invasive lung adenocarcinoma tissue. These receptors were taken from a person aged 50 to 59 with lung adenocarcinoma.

CDR3 protein: CASSSDRYGYTF. The CDR3 DNA is TGTGCCAGCAGCTCGGACAGATATGGCTACACCTTC. This chain joins TRBV5-4 and TRBJ1-2; D might be TRBD1 (6 bases). V lost 3 bases and J 5 bases, leaving 8 bases between the germline ends. Germline V lookup: CDR1 SGHNT, CDR2 YYREEE (reference sequence). The length of the CDR3 is 12 residues.

CDR3 sequence reads: CATTRQGASQETQYF. The CDR3 DNA reads as TGTGCCACCACAAGACAGGGGGCTTCACAAGAGACCCAGTACTTC. This chain uses TRBV28 with TRBJ2-5, with TRBD1 matching 10 bases. V gave up 10 bases and J gave up 2 bases; unmatched junction bases: 10. Germline V lookup: CDR1 MDHEN, CDR2 SYDVKM. This CDR3 is 15 amino acids long.

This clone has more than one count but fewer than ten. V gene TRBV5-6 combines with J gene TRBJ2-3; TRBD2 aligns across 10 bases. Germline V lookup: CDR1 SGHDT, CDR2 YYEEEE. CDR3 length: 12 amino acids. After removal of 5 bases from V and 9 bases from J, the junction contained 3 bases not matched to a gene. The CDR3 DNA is TGTGCCAGCAGAGGGACTAGCGCGACGCAGTATTTT. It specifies CASRGTSATQYF. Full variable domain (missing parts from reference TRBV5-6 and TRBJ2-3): DAGVTQSPTHLIKTRGQQVTLRCSPKSGHDTVSWYQQALGQGPQFIFQYYEEEERQRGNFPDRFSGHQFPNYSSELNVNALLLGDSALYLCASRGTSATQYFGPGTRLTVL.

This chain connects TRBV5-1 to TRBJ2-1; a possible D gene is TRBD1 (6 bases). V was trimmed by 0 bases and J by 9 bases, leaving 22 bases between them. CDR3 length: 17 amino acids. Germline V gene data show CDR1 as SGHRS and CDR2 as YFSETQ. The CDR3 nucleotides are TGCGCCAGCAGCTTGGGTGGGGCGGACAGACCCCAAATTGAGCAGTTCTTC. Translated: CASSLGGADRPQIEQFF.

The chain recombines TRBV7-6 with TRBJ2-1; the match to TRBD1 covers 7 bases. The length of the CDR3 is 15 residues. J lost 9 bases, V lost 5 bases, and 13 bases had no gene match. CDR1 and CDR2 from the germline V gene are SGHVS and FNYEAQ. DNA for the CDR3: TGTGCCAGCAGCCCCCGACAGGGAAGGTACGGTGAGCAGTTCTTC. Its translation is CASSPRQGRYGEQFF.

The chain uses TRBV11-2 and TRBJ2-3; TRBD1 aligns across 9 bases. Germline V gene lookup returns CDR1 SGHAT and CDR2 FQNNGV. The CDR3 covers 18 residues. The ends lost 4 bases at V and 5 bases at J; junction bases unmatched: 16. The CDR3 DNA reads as TGTGCCAGCAGCTCATTTATGGGGGGGGACAGGGCGGGAGATACGCAGTATTTT. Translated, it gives CASSSFMGGDRAGDTQYF. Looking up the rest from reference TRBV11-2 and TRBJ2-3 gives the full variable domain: EAGVAQSPRYKIIEKRQSVAFWCNPISGHATLYWYQQILGQGPKLLIQFQNNGVVDDSQLPKDRFSAERLKGVDSTLKIQPAKLEDSAVYLCASSSFMGGDRAGDTQYFGPGTRLTVL.

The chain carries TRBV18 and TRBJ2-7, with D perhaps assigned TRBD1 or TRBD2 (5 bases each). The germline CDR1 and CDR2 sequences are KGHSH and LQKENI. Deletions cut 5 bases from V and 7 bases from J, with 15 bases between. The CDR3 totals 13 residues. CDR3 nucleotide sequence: TGTGCCAGCTCAGGGGACCAGTTTAGGGAGCAGTACTTC. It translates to CASSGDQFREQYF.

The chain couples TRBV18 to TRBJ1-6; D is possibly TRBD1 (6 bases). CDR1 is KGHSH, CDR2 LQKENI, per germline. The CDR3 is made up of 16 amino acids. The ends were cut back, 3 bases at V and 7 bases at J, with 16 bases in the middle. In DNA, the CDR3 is TGTGCCAGCTCACCCCGGAGGGCAGGGGAAAATTCACCCCTCCACTTT. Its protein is CASSPRRAGENSPLHF.

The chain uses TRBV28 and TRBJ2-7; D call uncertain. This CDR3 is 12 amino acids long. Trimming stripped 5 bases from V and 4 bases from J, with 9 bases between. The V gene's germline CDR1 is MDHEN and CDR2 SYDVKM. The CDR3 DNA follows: TGTGCCAGCAGTCTCCTAGGATACGAGCAGTACTTC. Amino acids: CASSLLGYEQYF. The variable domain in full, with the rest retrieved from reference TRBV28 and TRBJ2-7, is DVKVTQSSRYLVKRTGEKVFLECVQDMDHENMFWYRQDPGLGLRLIYFSYDVKMKEKGDIPEGYSVSREKKERFSLILESASTNQTSMYLCASSLLGYEQYFGPGTRLTVT.